This TCR beta chain was captured in a study of control samples from healthy donors and cancer patients. Method: immunoSEQ multiplex PCR; TCRdb's copy keeps in-frame clones and lacks some. The sample lists 60,000 to 65,000 clones, approximately 85% occurring once. In its sample, this clone is medium-sized. There are 14 residues in the CDR3. V was trimmed by 0 bases and J by 4 bases, leaving 9 bases between them. Germline CDR1 KGHSH, CDR2 LQKENI. The sample consisted of blood. The receptor comes from a man in his forties in good health. The chain employs TRBV18 and TRBJ1-2; no reliable D call. CDR3 protein: CASSPPTESYGYTF. Written as DNA, the CDR3 is TGTGCCAGCTCACCACCGACGGAGAGCTATGGCTACACCTTC.